Reported below is one T cell receptor (beta chain). A few counts support this clonotype. Its antigen target is currently unknown. Qualities for individual bases were not recorded, and no much larger clone is one base off. TCR beta rearrangements were amplified from genomic DNA isolated from peripheral blood, not from sorted cells or RNA. The sample originates from a study of T cell repertoires in aging, cancer and after chemotherapy (dated by TCRdb to the late 2010s). A note on the overall study: Donors spanned six age groups from 30 or younger to 70 or older, with at least three individuals per group. Several million TCR reads were contained in the full dataset. To examine immunoaging and T cell reconstitution after chemotherapy, the study profiled TCR beta repertoires in peripheral blood from healthy donors and cancer patients. In the hematological group, the paired samples taken before and after chemotherapy came from chronic lymphocytic leukemia patients who were treated with regimens based on fludarabine or bendamustine. A cohort of 220 or so cancer patients (94 with hematological and approximately 120 with solid cancers) was assembled, and approximately 99 healthy donors were included as a reference group. Points the paper makes about the study in general: The authors noted that the repertoire data do not allow conclusions about immunological memory after chemotherapy. Declining TCR diversity with age in healthy donors was mainly explained by loss of richness; in cancer patients, loss of evenness also contributed. Median generation probability increased over the chemotherapy interval in both cancer cohorts, suggesting repertoire reconstitution through rebound thymic output. Compared with age-matched healthy donors, untreated patients with hematological or solid cancers had significantly lower TCR diversity and higher clonality in blood. Hematological cancer patients had lymphoid organ infiltration, which may itself impair thymic emigration or peripheral T cell expansion.

V is pared back by 0 bases and J by 4 bases, with 3 bases lying between the germline termini. The germline V gene (reference sequence) specifies LNHNV as CDR1 and YYDKDF as CDR2. The CDR3 measures 12 amino acids from cysteine to phenylalanine. Here the CDR3 DNA is all that survives: 36 bases in frame from base 1. Rearranged TRB sequences spanning V, D and J segments were amplified in a multiplex touch-down PCR with a mixed TRB-A/B primer pool. Illumina adapters and sample indices were attached to the amplicons in two consecutive PCR reactions using Phusion HS II polymerase. Amplicons were gel-purified using the NucleoSpin Gel and PCR Clean-up kit and were subsequently checked with Qubit and an Agilent 2100 Bioanalyzer. Sequencing of the libraries was done on an Illumina MiSeq with paired-end, single-indexed 600-cycle runs. On the authors' methods: TRB sequences were processed with MiXCR versions 2.12 and 3.0.5. A clone was defined as each unique CDR3 nucleotide sequence, and only productive sequences supported by at least two reads were kept. The repertoire metrics were Shannon diversity, evenness, clonality (defined as one minus evenness), and alpha-parameterized diversity profiles covering alpha 0 to 5. The IGoR algorithm was used to calculate generation probabilities of clones in the paired pre- and post-chemotherapy samples. TCRdb itself trimmed the public reads at Q25 with fastp, ran MiXCR and retained productive beta chains. CDR3 protein duplicates are merged, each entry listing the most common genes and DNA. The V and J calls were not made by the authors but by TCRdb's processing. For this sample there are some 2,700 distinct CDR3 sequences; roughly three fifths appear just once. Around two thirds of the sample belongs to the ten largest clones.

The sequenced material came from blood. This receptor chain uses TRBV15 and TRBJ2-5, with the identity of the D gene unclear. The TCR was taken from a human donor with a blood cancer. The CDR3 sequence is CATSREVETQYF. The bases read TGTGCCACCAGCAGAGAAGTAGAGACCCAGTACTTC. The variable domain in full, with residues beyond the CDR3 obtained from the reference TRBV15 and TRBJ2-5 genes, is DAMVIQNPRYQVTQFGKPVTLSCSQTLNHNVMYWYQQKSSQAPKLLFHYYDKDFNNEADTPDNFQSRRPNTSFCFLDIRSPGLGDTAMYLCATSREVETQYFGPGTRLLVL.